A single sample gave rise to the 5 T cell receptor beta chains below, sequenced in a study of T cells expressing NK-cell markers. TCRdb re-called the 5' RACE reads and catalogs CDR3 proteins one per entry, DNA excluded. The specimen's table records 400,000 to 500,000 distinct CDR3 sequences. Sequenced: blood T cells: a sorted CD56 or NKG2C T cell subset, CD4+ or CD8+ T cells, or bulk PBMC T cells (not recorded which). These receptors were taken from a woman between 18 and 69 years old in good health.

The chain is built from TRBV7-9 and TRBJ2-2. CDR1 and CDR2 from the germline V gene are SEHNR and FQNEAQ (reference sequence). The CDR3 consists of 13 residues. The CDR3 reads CASSVPNTGELFF.

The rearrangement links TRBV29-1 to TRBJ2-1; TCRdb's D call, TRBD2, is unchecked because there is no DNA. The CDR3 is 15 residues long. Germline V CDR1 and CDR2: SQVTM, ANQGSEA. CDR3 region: CSGTGSSGGYNEQFF.

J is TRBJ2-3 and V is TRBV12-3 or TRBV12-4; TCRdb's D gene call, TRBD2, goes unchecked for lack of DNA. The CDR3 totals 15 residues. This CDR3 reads CASSLEGRPTDTQYF.

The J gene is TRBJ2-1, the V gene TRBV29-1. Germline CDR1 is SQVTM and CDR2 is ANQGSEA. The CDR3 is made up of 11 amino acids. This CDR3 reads CSVDGYNEQFF.

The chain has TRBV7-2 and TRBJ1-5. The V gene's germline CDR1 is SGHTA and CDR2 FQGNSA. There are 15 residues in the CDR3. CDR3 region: CASSLGLGSSSTQHF.